This TCR beta chain was sequenced for a study of CD8 T cells in Susac syndrome. V lost 2 bases and J lost 6, with 14 bases in between. Looked up from germline, CDR1 is SQVTM and CDR2 is ANQGSEA. This CDR3 has 13 amino acids. Reverse transcription of about 0.45 to 1 ug RNA was performed with random hexamers. Amplification of TCR beta CDR3 used immunoSEQ multiplex PCR across 54 Vbeta and 13 Jbeta. TCRdb used MiXCR to reprocess the immunoSEQ multiplex PCR reads, holding one entry per CDR3 protein. The sample shows some 90,000 distinct CDR3 sequences, approximately 92% of them seen only once. Controls were healthy donors chosen to match patients in age and sex.

The chain combines TRBV29-1 with TRBJ2-7, with D perhaps matching TRBD2 (5 bases). The source material was CD8+ T cells from PBMCs. The receptor was derived from a human donor in good health. The CDR3 DNA reads TGCAGCGTTGAACCCGGGAATAGGCGCGAGCAGTACTTC. It encodes CSVEPGNRREQYF.